Given below is one T cell receptor beta chain in context. No antigen is known for it. These data come from a study of T-cell reconstitution after alpha-beta-depleted transplantation in children. Study-wide points: T cells produced anew were the main source of T-cell counts and diversity one year after transplant. There were reportedly several hundred expanded graft clones from which alpha-beta T cells came about two months after transplant.

Germline lookup yields CDR1 SGHRS and CDR2 YFSETQ. CDR3 length equals 15 residues. V shed 4 bases, J shed 3 bases, and the junction held 9 bases outside the gene matches. TCRbeta library construction was performed incorporating unique molecular identifiers. Via MiXCR, TCRdb re-called the PCR reads, giving one row per CDR3 protein. The table lists 400,000 to 450,000 distinct CDR3 sequences, approximately 42% of them singletons. The source was PBMCs, collected before TCRalphabeta/CD19-depleted stem cell transplant. The sequence was collected from a girl aged 2 to 9 with aplastic anemia, due to receive a stem cell transplant. The chain employs TRBV5-1 and TRBJ2-7; 8 bases align to TRBD2. CDR3 sequence: CASSPASGSFYEQYF. CDR3 bases: TGCGCCAGCAGCCCCGCAAGCGGGAGTTTCTACGAGCAGTACTTC.